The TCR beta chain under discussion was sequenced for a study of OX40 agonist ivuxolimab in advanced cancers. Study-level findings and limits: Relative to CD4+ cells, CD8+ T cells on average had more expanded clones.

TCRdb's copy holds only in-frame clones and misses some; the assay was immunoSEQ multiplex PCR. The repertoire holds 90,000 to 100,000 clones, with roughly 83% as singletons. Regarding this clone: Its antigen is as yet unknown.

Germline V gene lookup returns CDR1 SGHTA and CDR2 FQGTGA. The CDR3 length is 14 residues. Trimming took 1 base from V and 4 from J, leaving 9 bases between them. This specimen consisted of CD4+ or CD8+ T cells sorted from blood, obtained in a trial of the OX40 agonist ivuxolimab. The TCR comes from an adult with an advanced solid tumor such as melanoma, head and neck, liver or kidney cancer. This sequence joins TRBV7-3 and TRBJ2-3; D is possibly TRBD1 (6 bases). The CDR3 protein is CASSLRTAPDTQYF. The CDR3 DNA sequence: TGTGCCAGCAGCTTAAGGACAGCCCCAGATACGCAGTATTTT.